This T cell receptor (beta chain) was recovered during a study of memory CD4+ T cells and cytomegalovirus serostatus. Study conclusions and caveats: Each of approximately 63 CMV-associated TCRbeta sequences occurred in one to five individuals.

The CDR3 totals 16 residues. In germline, CDR1 is SGDLS, CDR2 YYNGEE. Trimming took 2 bases from V and 2 from J; bases not matched to a gene: 3. Concerning this clone itself: Its antigen is unknown.

Single viable CD3+CD4+CD8-CD45RO+ cells were sorted as the memory CD4+ T cells. CMV serostatus came from serum IgG against pp150, pp28, p38, p52. Clones were read by immunoSEQ multiplex PCR, and TCRdb kept only the in-frame ones, dropping some. The table records roughly 49,000 clones, 60% to 80% of them present only once. The source is an adult in good health and CMV-seronegative. This chain uses TRBV9 with TRBJ1-3, with TRBD1 matching over 11 bases. Sequenced input: memory CD4+ T cells from blood. The CDR3 bases are TGTGCCAGCAGCGTCACGGACAGGGGGCCTGGAAACACCATATATTTT. This encodes CASSVTDRGPGNTIYF.